Below are 13 T cell receptor beta chains sequenced from a single sample in a study of spatial heterogeneity in lung cancer. Whole-study results and caveats: Counts that tracked tumor mutation counts were those of expanded intratumoral alpha and beta TCRs.

MiXCR, run by TCRdb on the 5' RACE reads, gives a single entry per CDR3 protein. The sample has a few thousand distinct CDR3 sequences; less than 9% are singletons. The antigens these receptors bind are not known. Time point defined: sample taken at primary tumor resection. The sample was lung tumor tissue, taken at surgery. The source is a male donor with early-stage non-small cell lung cancer.

This clonotype is medium-sized by share. The chain carries TRBV27 and TRBJ2-3; D may be TRBD1 or TRBD2 (6 bases each). The CDR3 runs to 14 residues. V was cut by 6 bases and J by 6 bases, with 16 bases left in between. Germline V gives CDR1 MNHEY, CDR2 SMNVEV (reference sequence). As DNA, the CDR3 is TGTGCCAGCAGAGGGGGGAAGGAAGTGGATACGCAGTATTTT. Translating it yields CASRGGKEVDTQYF.

This clonotype has ten or more counts. The V gene is TRBV4-3, the J gene TRBJ2-7, with D possibly called TRBD1 or TRBD2 (5 bases each). V lost 3 bases, J lost 4 bases, and 19 bases lay in between. The CDR3 covers 16 residues. Germline CDR1 LGHNA, CDR2 YSLEER. CDR3 protein: CASSHASRDGGYEQYF. CDR3 in DNA: TGCGCCAGCAGCCATGCCTCACGGGACGGAGGATACGAGCAGTACTTC.

This clonotype is medium-sized within its sample. The CDR3 coding sequence is TGTGCCAGCAGCTTAGCGCGGAGAGGGACCCCAGATACGCAGTATTTT. Residues: CASSLARRGTPDTQYF. The chain joins TRBV7-2 to TRBJ2-3; D might be TRBD1 or TRBD2, each matching 5 bases. Germline loops: CDR1 SGHTA, CDR2 FQGNSA. With 0 bases removed from V and 4 bases from J, the gap between germline ends came to 14 bases. This CDR3 comprises 16 residues.

This clonotype rates as medium-sized (0.01 to 0.1%). The rearrangement uses TRBV27 and TRBJ2-4; TRBD1 is a possible D gene (5 bases). The ends were cut back, 5 bases at V and 5 bases at J, with 13 bases in the middle. CDR1 MNHEY and CDR2 SMNVEV come from the germline V gene (reference sequence). The CDR3 runs 14 residues. The CDR3 reads CASSGQGWQNIQYF. The CDR3 DNA follows: TGTGCCAGCAGTGGGCAGGGATGGCAAAACATTCAGTACTTC.

This clonotype was counted many times. V usage is TRBV5-8 and J usage is TRBJ1-5, with D perhaps matching TRBD1 (6 bases). CDR3 length equals 15 residues. Deletions cut 4 bases from V and 0 bases from J, with 11 bases between. CDR1 is SGHTS, CDR2 YDEGEE, per germline. CDR3 loop: CASSGGVYSNQPQHF. In nucleotides, the CDR3 is TGTGCCAGCAGCGGGGGCGTTTATAGCAATCAGCCCCAGCATTTT.

In its sample, this clonotype is medium-sized. The chain combines TRBV6-5 with TRBJ2-7; TRBD1 might be the D (6 bases). V lost 7 bases to trimming and J lost 3 bases, with 19 bases between them. The CDR3 loop spans 15 amino acids. Germline CDR1 and CDR2: MNHEY and SVGAGI. The DNA of the CDR3 is TGTGCCAGCAACAAACGTTCGGACAGCCGCTACGAGCAGTACTTC. Protein product: CASNKRSDSRYEQYF.

This clonotype was seen many times. This chain links TRBV7-2 with TRBJ1-2; maybe TRBD1 (5 bases). The V and J ends lost 5 bases and 8 bases respectively, with 15 bases between them. CDR1 and CDR2 from the germline V gene are SGHTA and FQGNSA. The CDR3 is 13 residues long. The CDR3 coding sequence is TGTGCCAGCAGCCCGCTTTTTGGGACCGGCTACACCTTC. Translation: CASSPLFGTGYTF.

This clonotype is medium-sized within its sample. The V gene is TRBV5-4, the J gene TRBJ2-1, with 7 bases identical to TRBD2. V lost 1 base, J lost 5 bases, and 3 bases stayed unmatched. CDR1 and CDR2 (germline): SGHNT, YYREEE (reference sequence). The CDR3 loop spans 14 amino acids. CDR3 sequence: CASSLSGTDNEQFF. The CDR3 DNA follows: TGTGCCAGCAGCTTGAGCGGGACTGACAATGAGCAGTTCTTC. The full variable domain, with the rest looked up from reference TRBV5-4 and TRBJ2-1, is ETGVTQSPTHLIKTRGQQVTLRCSSQSGHNTVSWYQQALGQGPQFIFQYYREEENGRGNFPPRFSGLQFPNYSSELNVNALELDDSALYLCASSLSGTDNEQFFGPGTRLTVL.

This clonotype was counted ten times or more. This chain connects TRBV25-1 to TRBJ2-5, with 7 bases aligning to TRBD1. Trimming cost V 5 bases and J 5 bases; bases outside gene matches: 11. Germline V gene lookup returns CDR1 MGHDK and CDR2 SYGVNS. The CDR3 is 15 residues long. The CDR3 DNA reads as TGTGCCAGCAGTAAGGTGGACAGGCTCTGGGAGACCCAGTACTTC. Protein: CASSKVDRLWETQYF.

By its share, this clonotype is medium-sized. The V and J genes are TRBV7-2 and TRBJ2-3; 13 positions match TRBD2. Germline CDR1 SGHTA, CDR2 FQGNSA. V lost 5 bases, J lost 2 bases, and 28 bases stayed unmatched. The CDR3 sequence is 24 residues long. CDR3 DNA sequence: TGTGCCAGCAGCCCTAGAGGGACACCGGGACTAGCGGGGAAATCTTCCCACCTCACAGATACGCAGTATTTT. As protein: CASSPRGTPGLAGKSSHLTDTQYF.

This clonotype rates as medium-sized. The rearrangement links TRBV13 to TRBJ1-2; D unclear. The CDR3 is 15 residues long. CDR1 is PRHDT, CDR2 FYEKMQ, per germline (reference sequence). Trimming took off 0 bases at V and 1 base at J, with 9 bases between the two ends. The CDR3 loop reads CASSLGAHFNYGYTF. As DNA, the CDR3 is TGTGCCAGCAGCTTAGGGGCCCACTTTAACTATGGCTACACCTTC.

This clonotype was detected many times. The CDR3 bases are TGTGCCAGCACCTACGGGGTTGAGACCCAGTACTTC. It translates to CASTYGVETQYF. V usage is TRBV6-2 or TRBV6-3 and J usage is TRBJ2-5, with a weak D call TRBD2 (5 bases). Per germline, CDR1 MNHEY and CDR2 SVGEGT. V was clipped by 7 bases and J by 5 bases, with 11 bases between them. The CDR3 is made up of 12 amino acids.

J is TRBJ2-1 and V is TRBV4-3; 7 bases map to TRBD2. The V gene end was trimmed by 0 bases and the J gene end by 8 bases; junction bases not matched to a gene: 4. Germline V gene lookup returns CDR1 LGHNA and CDR2 YSLEER. The CDR3 covers 14 residues. This CDR3 is CASSQEWREYEQFF. CDR3 in DNA: TGCGCCAGCAGCCAAGAATGGCGGGAGTATGAGCAGTTCTTC.